The sequence of this T cell receptor (beta chain) was determined in a study of blood T cell repertoires in COVID-19. Assay used: immunoSEQ multiplex PCR; TCRdb lists only in-frame clones, some missing. Counted here are a few hundred thousand clones, 80% to 90% occurring once; the ten biggest clones make up just under 9%. This clone was detected only a few times. Germline lookup yields CDR1 MRHNA and CDR2 SNTAGT. There are 14 residues in the CDR3. Germline trimming cut 4 bases from V and 4 bases from J; bases unmatched to any gene: 7. Sequencing used PBMCs or T cells enriched from blood (not recorded which). The V call is TRBV6-4, the J call TRBJ2-7, with 7 bases that match TRBD2. This clonotype was obtained from a woman in her late teens or twenties who had recovered from COVID-19. The CDR3 sequence is CASSAGLVTYEQYF. The CDR3 bases are TGTGCCAGCAGTGCCGGACTAGTAACGTACGAGCAGTACTTC.